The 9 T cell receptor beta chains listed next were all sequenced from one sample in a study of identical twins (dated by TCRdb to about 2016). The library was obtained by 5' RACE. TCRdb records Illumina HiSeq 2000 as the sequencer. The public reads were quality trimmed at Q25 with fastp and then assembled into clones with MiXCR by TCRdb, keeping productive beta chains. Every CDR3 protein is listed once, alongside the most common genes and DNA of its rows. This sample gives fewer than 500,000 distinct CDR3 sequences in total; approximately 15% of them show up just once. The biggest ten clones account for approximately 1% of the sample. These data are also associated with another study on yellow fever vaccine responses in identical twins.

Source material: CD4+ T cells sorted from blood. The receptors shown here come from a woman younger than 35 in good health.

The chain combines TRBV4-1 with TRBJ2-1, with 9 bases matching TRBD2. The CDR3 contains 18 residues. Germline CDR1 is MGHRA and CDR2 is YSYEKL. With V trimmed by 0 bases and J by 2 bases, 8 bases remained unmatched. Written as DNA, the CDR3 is TGCGCCAGCAGCCAAGAACCAATAGCGGGAGTAGCCTACAATGAGCAGTTCTTC. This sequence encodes CASSQEPIAGVAYNEQFF.

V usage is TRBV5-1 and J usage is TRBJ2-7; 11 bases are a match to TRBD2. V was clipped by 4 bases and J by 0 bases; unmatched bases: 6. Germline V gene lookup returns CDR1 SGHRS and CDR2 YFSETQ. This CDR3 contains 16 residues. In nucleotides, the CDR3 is TGCGCCAGCAGCGGGGGGACTAGCGGATTCTCCTACGAGCAGTACTTC. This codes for CASSGGTSGFSYEQYF.

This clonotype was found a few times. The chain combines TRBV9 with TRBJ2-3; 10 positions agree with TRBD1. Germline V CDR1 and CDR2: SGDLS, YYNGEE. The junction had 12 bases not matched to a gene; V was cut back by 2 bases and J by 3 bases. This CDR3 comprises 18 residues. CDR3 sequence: CASSVDRQGAPGTDTQYF. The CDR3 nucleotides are TGTGCCAGCAGCGTCGATAGACAGGGGGCGCCCGGGACAGATACGCAGTATTTT.

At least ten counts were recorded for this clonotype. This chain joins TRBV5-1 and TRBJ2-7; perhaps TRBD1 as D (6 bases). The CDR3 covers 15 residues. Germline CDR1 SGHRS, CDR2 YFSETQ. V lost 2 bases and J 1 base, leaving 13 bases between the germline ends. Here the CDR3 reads CASSFFFQGSYEQYF. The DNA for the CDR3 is TGCGCCAGCAGCTTCTTCTTTCAGGGGTCCTACGAGCAGTACTTC.

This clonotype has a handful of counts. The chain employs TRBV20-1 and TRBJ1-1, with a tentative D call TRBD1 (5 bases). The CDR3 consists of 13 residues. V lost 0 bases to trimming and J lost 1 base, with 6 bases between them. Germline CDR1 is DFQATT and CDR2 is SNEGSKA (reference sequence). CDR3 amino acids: CSARDGGNTEAFF. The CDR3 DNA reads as TGCAGTGCTAGAGATGGGGGGAACACTGAAGCTTTCTTT.

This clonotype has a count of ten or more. CDR3 bases: TGTGCCAGTAGGTACGGGGGGCTGGATGAGCAGTTCTTC. It translates to CASRYGGLDEQFF. The V and J genes are TRBV6-5 and TRBJ2-1, with D perhaps matching TRBD2 (7 bases). CDR3 length: 13 residues. Germline V CDR1 and CDR2: MNHEY, SVGAGI. Trimming took off 9 bases at V and 8 bases at J, with 17 bases between the two ends.

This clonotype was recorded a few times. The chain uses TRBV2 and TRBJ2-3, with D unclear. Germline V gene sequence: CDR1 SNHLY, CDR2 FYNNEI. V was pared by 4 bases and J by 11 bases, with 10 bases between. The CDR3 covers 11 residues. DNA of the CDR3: TGTGCCAGCAGTGTGCGGTCTGAGCAGTATTTT. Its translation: CASSVRSEQYF.

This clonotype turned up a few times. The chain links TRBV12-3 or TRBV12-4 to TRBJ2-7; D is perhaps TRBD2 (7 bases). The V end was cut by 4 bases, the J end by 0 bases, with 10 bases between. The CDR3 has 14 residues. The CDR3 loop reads CASSYGGASYEQYF. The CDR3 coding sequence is TGTGCCAGCAGTTATGGGGGGGCCTCCTACGAGCAGTACTTC.

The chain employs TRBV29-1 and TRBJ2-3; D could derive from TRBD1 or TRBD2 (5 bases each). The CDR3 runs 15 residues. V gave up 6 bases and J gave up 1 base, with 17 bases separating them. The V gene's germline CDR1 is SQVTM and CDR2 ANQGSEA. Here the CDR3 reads CSVAPGRVGTDTQYF. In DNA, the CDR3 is TGCAGCGTCGCGCCGGGGCGGGTGGGCACAGATACGCAGTATTTT.